The 3 T cell receptor beta chains in this list originate from one sample, sequenced in a study of identical twins. MiXCR, applied by TCRdb to the 5' RACE reads, yields one record per CDR3 protein. Counted here are about 900,000 distinct CDR3 sequences, over 9% occurring once; the ten biggest clones make up roughly 1.5%. This same sample was also part of a study on yellow fever vaccine responses in identical twins.

Specimen: PBMCs. The receptors originated from a woman under 30 in good health.

There are many counts of this clonotype. This chain connects TRBV7-9 to TRBJ2-7; the match to TRBD2 covers 11 bases. V shed 5 bases and J 2 bases; nucleotides not matched to a gene: 5. Germline loops: CDR1 SEHNR, CDR2 FQNEAQ (reference sequence). CDR3 length: 15 amino acids. CDR3 protein: CASSPGLAEPYEQYF. The CDR3 DNA follows: TGTGCCAGCAGCCCGGGACTAGCGGAACCCTACGAGCAGTACTTC.

This clonotype came up a few times. The genes are TRBV6-5 and TRBJ1-5, with unresolved D. Germline V gene data show CDR1 as MNHEY and CDR2 as SVGAGI. CDR3 length: 14 amino acids. V shed 4 bases and J shed 2 bases, with 9 bases lying between them. The CDR3 loop is CASSLTVGNQPQHF. Written as DNA, the CDR3 is TGTGCCAGCAGTTTGACGGTAGGCAATCAGCCCCAGCATTTT.

This clonotype was observed many times. V usage is TRBV10-3 and J usage is TRBJ2-6; D may be TRBD1 (6 bases). V lost 11 bases to trimming and J lost 0 bases, with 8 bases between them. CDR1 is ENHRY and CDR2 is SYGVKD in the germline V gene. CDR3 length: 13 residues. CDR3 coding DNA: TGTGCCTCGGACAGCTCTGGGGCCAACGTCCTGACTTTC. Amino acids: CASDSSGANVLTF.